This T cell receptor beta chain was sequenced in a study of Tregs in tolerant kidney transplant recipients. Study summary: The nonmyeloablative bone marrow transplants came from related graft donors, with transient mixed chimerism. The study, taken as a whole, reports: Few patients were studied, so findings need validation in larger groups.

Turning to this clone: Its antigen remains unknown.

CD4+CD25+CD127- Tregs, CD4+CD25- non-Tregs, CD4 and CD8 cells were sorted. Per the germline V gene, CDR1 is LNHDA and CDR2 is SQIVND (reference sequence). There are 15 residues in the CDR3. The V and J ends lost 5 bases and 5 bases respectively, with 16 bases between them. TCRdb's table, derived via immunoSEQ multiplex PCR, lists solely in-frame clones and lacks some. Here the sample spans under 95,000 clones, approximately 89% being singletons. The TCR originated in a human donor who received a combined kidney and bone marrow transplant. The chain employs TRBV19 and TRBJ1-5; D may be TRBD1 (5 bases). The sample in question was Tregs from blood, obtained before the transplant. CDR3 DNA: TGTGCCAGTAGTCCCAATCAGGGAAATCATCAGCCCCAGCATTTT. Translated: CASSPNQGNHQPQHF.